This TCR beta chain was documented in a study of cytomegalovirus exposure and HLA in healthy donors. There are 14 residues in the CDR3. Unmatched junction bases numbered 6, after V lost 4 bases and J lost 4 bases. Germline CDR1 SGHVS, CDR2 FQNEAQ. As regards this clone: Antigen specificity is unknown.

Amplification used 60 Vbeta primers and 13 Jbeta primers. TCRdb keeps only in-frame clones here, not all; method: immunoSEQ multiplex PCR. Here the sample spans roughly 48,000 clones, about three quarters being singletons. General study results and limits: The authors assumed roughly uniform sequencing depth across donors for presence/absence analyses. In vitro data verified a few CMV-associated chains as specific for CMV antigens. It was likely that a cluster of highly shared sequence variants was a sequencing artifact.

The chain recombines TRBV7-8 with TRBJ1-2; 7 nucleotides match TRBD1. Sequences were obtained from PBMCs. This TCR derives from a woman aged 25 to 45 in good health and CMV-seronegative. CDR3 sequence: CASSSRGTAYGYTF. The CDR3 coding sequence is TGTGCCAGCAGCTCCCGCGGGACAGCCTATGGCTACACCTTC.